The T cell receptor (beta chain) described here comes from a study of T cell responses to AZD1222 COVID-19 vaccine. The study's findings and limits: Repertoires were obtained solely post-peak T cell response. Nearly half of the spike-specific TCRs reportedly recognize variant regions that carry no mutations. Increases in Spike-specific TCR breadth and depth were seen after two AZD1222 doses.

The repertoire was sequenced with immunoSEQ multiplex PCR; TCRdb's copy has only in-frame clones and lacks some. Of 90,000 to 120,000 clones listed, 87% are singletons. This CDR3 is 15 amino acids long. Trimming took 8 bases from V and 6 from J; bases not matched to a gene: 16. Germline loops: CDR1 LNHDA, CDR2 SQIVND (reference sequence). For this clone: Its cognate antigen is unknown.

The chain is built from TRBV19 and TRBJ2-7; 7 positions match TRBD1. The TCR comes from an adult who received the AZD1222 COVID-19 vaccine. This specimen consisted of peripheral blood, obtained 28 days after the second AZD1222 dose. CDR3 amino acids: CASAQETGSILEQYF. CDR3 in DNA: TGTGCCAGTGCCCAGGAGACAGGGAGTATTCTCGAGCAGTACTTC. Together with reference TRBV19 and TRBJ2-7, the CDR3 gives the full variable domain: DGGITQSPKYLFRKEGQNVTLSCEQNLNHDAMYWYRQDPGQGLRLIYYSQIVNDFQKGDIAEGYSVSREKKESFPLTVTSAQKNPTAFYLCASAQETGSILEQYFGPGTRLTVT.